The entry that follows covers one T cell receptor beta chain sequence. The record originates from a study of blood T cell repertoires in COVID-19. As for the study in general: Samples representing acute and convalescent COVID-19 were sourced from the United States, Italy and Spain. PBMCs, B-cell-depleted T cells, or T cells provided the cDNA or gDNA that made up the material.

Generated by immunoSEQ multiplex PCR, the TCRdb table keeps only in-frame clones and is missing some. The sample includes around 100,000 clones, roughly 84% of them seen just once. The sequenced sample was peripheral blood. This sequence originates from a man between 60 and 70 years old with acute or convalescent COVID-19.

The CDR3 sequence: CASSPTGGLAGGFTDTQYF. The DNA for the CDR3 is TGTGCCAGCAGTCCGACAGGCGGACTAGCGGGGGGGTTCACAGATACGCAGTATTTT. The genes are TRBV6-6 and TRBJ2-3, with 15 bases identical to TRBD2. The CDR3 covers 19 residues. With V trimmed by 5 bases and J by 2 bases, 11 bases remained unmatched. Germline-derived CDR1 and CDR2 are MNHNY and SVGAGI (reference sequence).